This T cell receptor beta chain was recovered during a study of cytomegalovirus exposure and HLA in healthy donors (dated 2017 in TCRdb). The study in broad terms: An earlier analysis of roughly 570 of the donors reported 250 to 300 Gb of sequence data and 95 million to 140 million unique TCR beta sequences obtained from about 200 million T cells. An earlier analysis of 587 of the donors used high-throughput TCR beta sequencing to judge whether each TCR beta V gene segment behaved as functional or pseudogenic. To predict cytomegalovirus infection status, the study brought together high-throughput TCR immunosequencing, statistical association of individual TCRs with disease status, and machine learning. A later analysis re-examined previously published TCR beta repertoires from 600 to 700 donors and added high-resolution HLA genotyping to investigate patterns of TCR occurrence. Donor age, sex, ethnicity and CMV serostatus were compiled alongside the repertoire data. Rather than drawing on any new phenotypic data, the later analysis identified candidate immune exposures from TCR beta sequences and the way those sequences occurred across donors. Of the 300 to 500 genotyped donors, 81% were placed in the genetic ancestry cluster associated with self-reported Caucasian donors. Class I and class II HLA loci were covered by the typing at four-digit resolution. All discovery cohort repertoires had been generated on a single sequencing platform. Four or five DR-DQ haplotypes were handled as single units for association and clustering, since linkage in the cohort was strong. The study used immunosequencing to profile the T cell repertoires of some 600 subjects and linked those repertoires to cytomegalovirus serostatus. Besides the first cohort of around 700 subjects, a separate validation cohort made up of 120 different subjects was used. In a later genetic analysis, genome-wide SNP genotypes for about 65% of the roughly 700 donors were used, and that subset was treated as a discovery cohort. Typing coverage differed by locus: A, B, C, DRB1 and DQB1 were typed in roughly 620-630 donors, DQA1 in 500 to 550, DPA1 in 600 to 610, and DPB1 in 472. Roughly 300 gigabases of sequencing data and 70 million to 100 million unique TCR sequences made up an early release that covered several hundred HLA-typed donors. The study aimed to test whether cataloging public T cell receptors could reveal signatures of past pathogen exposure. On average, roughly 250,000 unique TCR beta nucleotide sequences were sequenced per donor among 398 genotyped donors of the cohort, with 15% to 20% of those sequences being non-productive.

The investigation overall reported the following: In vitro tests confirmed that a few of the cytomegalovirus-associated TCR beta chains recognize cytomegalovirus antigens. Immune exposure information for the cohort was limited to CMV serostatus. The authors suggested that the approach could potentially be extended to other disease states and immunological phenotypes. In an earlier analysis of about 540 of the donors, most TCR beta V segments were observed in productive rearrangements about 87% or about 30% of the time, broadly matching IMGT annotations. According to a later genetic analysis, donors in an Asian-associated ancestry cluster had fewer N-insertions in productive TCRs than the roughly 700-donor mean. Presence/absence analyses assumed roughly uniform sequencing depth across donors, an assumption that may not hold. A group of highly shared sequence variants was considered likely to be a technical artifact of the sequencing pipeline. A later genetic analysis associated a missense DCLRE1C variant with V-gene and J-gene trimming of TCR beta chains, and an independent cohort replicated the association. Across donors, most TCR sequences were observed very rarely, whereas some public TCRs were present in many individuals. Because HLA typing was unavailable for some donors at each locus, only the typed subset was used in association tests. In a later analysis, several top co-occurrence clusters were reported to appear linked to parvovirus B19, influenza, CMV and Epstein-Barr virus. Because counts were too low, about 15 rarely observed V segments, including chromosome 9 orphons, were left out of the earlier analysis of 500 to 750 of the donors. When HLA alleles, especially DR and DQ, strongly co-occurred, TCR associations were difficult to assign to individual alleles. Most CMV-associated TCR beta chains appeared to be HLA-restricted in a later analysis, and the HLA associations seemed to be driven largely by CMV exposure. Linkage disequilibrium might explain the correlated functional status among segregating V segments, but an unknown experimental factor could not be ruled out. Some IMGT-functional V segments, including TRBV6-2 and TRBV6-3, could not be told apart with the 87-base-pair reads, so those segments were excluded. In a later analysis, around 17,000 TCR beta sequences were associated with specific HLA alleles at a false discovery rate of 0.05. A later analysis found that HLA-associated TCR beta chains were more clonally expanded and had lower generation probabilities than equally common non-associated chains. In this cohort, only TCR beta chains were sequenced, and detectable features were limited by the absence of alpha or paired-chain data. In the study, some 160 TCR beta chains were listed as associated with cytomegalovirus. In a later analysis, the rate of TCR association differed among HLA loci, with DRB1 alleles having the most associated TCRs and HLA-C alleles having the fewest. The classifier was reported to diagnose cytomegalovirus status with high specificity and sensitivity in both the original and validation cohorts. A further reported finding was that TCR beta sequences accurately predicted the HLA-A and HLA-B alleles for most subjects in the first cohort.

Libraries were prepared through the immunoSEQ multiplex PCR assay. For the multiplex PCR, a mixture combining 60 forward primers for TCR Vbeta segments and 13 reverse primers for TCR Jbeta segments was used. Amplification of the CDR3 region of rearranged TCR beta genes was performed with a multiplex PCR assay on genomic DNA. The Illumina HiSeq System was used to sequence the amplified TCR beta libraries as 87-base-pair reads. The authors processed their data as follows. In a later analysis, some 80 million unique TCR beta chains were counted across the approximately 640 repertoires, and approximately 9.9 million of these chains were shared by at least two donors. A nearest-neighbor algorithm error-corrected the raw reads and collapsed the reads into unique sequences, merging closely related sequences to remove PCR and sequencing errors. Alignment of CDR3 sequences to IMGT reference sequences was used to assign V, D and J gene segments. For a sequence to be retained, a match of at least six nucleotides was required to both a V gene segment and a J gene segment. A rearrangement counted as productive if the CDR3 had no stop codons and remained in frame with V and J, and every other rearrangement counted as non-productive. CDR3 was defined according to IMGT convention as the region running from the second conserved V-encoded cysteine to the conserved J-encoded phenylalanine. Sequences without an unambiguous match to a single V gene segment were excluded from the earlier analysis of about 640 of the donors. In an earlier analysis of some 590 of the donors, a V segment was called functional when productive rearrangements were above 56.7%, and segregating when the standard deviation between donors exceeded 5%. A statistical classification framework was built to diagnose cytomegalovirus status from the catalog of TCR beta chain sequences. In a later analysis, V and J genes were assigned by comparing TCR nucleotide sequences against IMGT/GENE-DB human TR gene sequences. The TCRdist pipeline was used in a later analysis to assign CDR3 sequences and most-parsimonious VDJ recombination scenarios. In a later analysis, each TCR beta chain was defined by its CDR3 amino acid sequence together with its V-gene family, and reads lacking a unique V-gene family were excluded. To address suspected cross-contamination and a sequencing artifact, a later analysis removed 450 to 700 highly shared, low-generation-probability nucleotide sequences. For each public chain, a later analysis derived a clonal expansion index from normalized ranks of inferred template counts within each repertoire. A later analysis computed generation probabilities with a VDJ recombination model fitted to out-of-frame rearrangements, and checked the results against IGoR. In a later analysis, TCR-TCR, TCR-HLA and TCR-CMV co-occurrence was scored with hypergeometric tests, and a repertoire-size bias correction was applied to TCR pairs. A later analysis estimated false discovery rates by permuting HLA or CMV assignments 20 times. A later analysis grouped co-occurring TCRs with DBSCAN, adding TCRdist sequence similarity when clustering within HLA-allele-positive subsets. For co-occurrence clustering, repertoires with fewer than 30,000 or more than 120,000 public chains were excluded, along with five or six repertoires with anomalous nucleotide sharing. TCRdb stores this immuneACCESS table with in-frame sequences only. Part of the clones is absent; in the studies checked, under half of the shortfall reflects unresolved V genes, and no reason is known for the rest. D and trimming were read from the DNA, whereas the V and J calls and clone size are those reported in that table. This sample's listing comprises around 100,000 clones. The ten largest clones take up 3.7% of the sample.

CDR1 is given as SNHLY and CDR2 as FYNNEI, both from the germline V gene. Relative to germline, V is 4 bases shorter and J is 4 bases shorter, with 16 bases between their ends. From the cysteine through the phenylalanine, the CDR3 covers 15 amino acids. The only DNA kept is the CDR3, 45 bases in frame from the first base. As regards this clone: Its antigen is not yet known.

The cohort comprised 670 or so healthy bone marrow donors. Cohort members were all nominally healthy when sampled, although unrecorded immune exposures were likely present. The donor tested CMV seronegative, placing the donor among the 352 seronegative members of the cohort. A peripheral blood sample was collected from each donor, and TCR beta sequencing was performed on peripheral blood mononuclear cells. Genomic DNA was extracted from the blood cell samples with the Qiagen DNeasy Blood Extraction Kit. Sequencing input: PBMCs. The sequence links TRBV2 to TRBJ1-2; TRBD1 is possibly the D segment (6 matching bases). This TCR derives from a man aged 25-45 years in good health and CMV-seronegative. The DNA reads TGTGCCAGCAGTGGAGGACAGCGAATTTTCTATGGCTACACCTTC. This encodes CASSGGQRIFYGYTF.